The subject of this entry is one TCR beta chain. The data stem from a study of blood T cell repertoires in COVID-19. Across the study: Both acute and convalescent COVID-19 samples were obtained from the United States, Italy and Spain. From T cells, B-cell-depleted T cells, or PBMCs came the material, which was cDNA or gDNA.

As handled by the study authors: The assay estimated nucleated cells by amplifying reference gene primers. Using immunoSEQ multiplex PCR, the repertoire was profiled, and TCRdb retains in-frame clones only, with some absent. For V, J and clone size, that table is used; D and trimming come from the DNA. The sample gives a few hundred thousand clones, less than 90% of which show up once; 4% is in the top ten. The CDR3 covers 15 residues. The germline V gene encodes CDR1 SGHRS and CDR2 YFSETQ. J lost 5 bases, V lost 0 bases, and 7 bases had no gene match. Sequenced material: peripheral blood. This receptor was taken from a man in his sixties who had recovered from COVID-19. The chain recombines TRBV5-1 with TRBJ2-5; TRBD2 agrees at 7 bases. The CDR3 loop is CASSLADGEGETQYF. The CDR3 bases are TGCGCCAGCAGCTTGGCCGACGGGGAGGGGGAGACCCAGTACTTC.